This T cell receptor (beta chain) was recorded in a study of blood T cell repertoires in COVID-19. About the study: Acute-phase and convalescent COVID-19 samples originated in the United States, Italy and Spain. T cells, B-cell-depleted T cells, or PBMCs provided the cDNA or gDNA that served as material.

Seattle's enrolled individuals joined amid active infection and were then monitored longitudinally. The CDR3 is 16 residues long. V dropped 5 bases and J dropped 2 bases, with 17 bases sitting between them. CDR1 is SNHLY, CDR2 FYNNEI, per germline. As handled by the study authors: Nucleated cell number was recorded as an estimate derived from reference gene primer amplification. The data were produced by immunoSEQ multiplex PCR, yet TCRdb's version contains in-frame clones alone and is incomplete. D and trimming come from the DNA, and the V and J calls and clone size come from that table. The table lists some 180,000 clones, 65% to 85% of them singletons.

Sequencing input: peripheral blood. This chain joins TRBV2 and TRBJ2-3; D might be TRBD1 (6 bases). The TCR comes from a woman between 35 and 50 years old with COVID-19, enrolled during active disease. The CDR3 loop is CASSSRGPAATDTQYF. CDR3 nucleotide sequence: TGTGCCAGCAGTAGCAGGGGCCCAGCTGCCACAGATACGCAGTATTTT.